This TCR beta chain was recovered during a study of blood T cell repertoires in COVID-19. Here immunoSEQ multiplex PCR was the method, and the copy in TCRdb shows in-frame clones only, minus some. The table records 340,000 or so clones, 65% to 90% of them present only once. The clonotype was recovered from a woman aged 35 to 49 with acute COVID-19. Sample: PBMCs or T cells enriched from blood (not recorded which).

Here the CDR3 reads CASRQPDEGAYGYTF. Written as DNA, the CDR3 is TGTGCCAGCAGACAACCTGATGAGGGTGCCTATGGCTACACCTTC. This chain connects TRBV11-3 to TRBJ1-2; D gene uncertain. Germline values: CDR1 SGHNT, CDR2 YENEEA. CDR3 length: 15 residues. The V end was cut by 6 bases, the J end by 4 bases, with 18 bases between.